Listed here is a single T cell receptor beta chain. Antigen specificity is unknown. This CDR3 has 11 amino acids. The germline V and J ends were trimmed by 7 bases and 4 bases, with 8 bases remaining between them. Germline-derived CDR1 and CDR2 are SNHLY and FYNNEI. This record belongs to a study of T cells in narcolepsy. Study results and limitations: Autoreactive clonotypes reportedly recurred in blood of same and different patients, not controls. HCRT-specific and TRIB2-specific autoreactive clonotypes appeared among same-patient CSF and blood CD4+ clonotypes.

Produced via immunoSEQ multiplex PCR; TCRdb's table is partial and in-frame only. Counted here are over 25,000 clones, about four fifths occurring once; the ten biggest clones make up less than 8.5%. The TCR was taken from a human donor in good health. Material: memory (CD45RA-) CD4+ T cells from blood. The V call is TRBV2, the J call TRBJ2-7; no clear D. The CDR3 sequence is CASKFGYEQYF. The CDR3, as DNA: TGTGCCAGCAAGTTTGGTTACGAGCAGTACTTC.